Sequencing of this TCR beta chain was carried out in a study of cytomegalovirus exposure and HLA in healthy donors. General study results and limits: Among TCR beta chains, those listed as cytomegalovirus-associated numbered about 150. Likely technical artifact: a cluster of highly shared sequence variants.

This clone was seen more than once but under ten times. Its antigen is as yet unknown. 13 Jbeta primers and 60 Vbeta primers were used for the PCR. Here immunoSEQ multiplex PCR was the method, and the copy in TCRdb shows in-frame clones only, minus some. This sample carries some 140,000 clones, 80% of them seen once, and the ten largest clones take about 2.2%. The receptor's source is a man under 40 in good health and CMV-seronegative. The sample taken for sequencing was PBMCs.

For the CDR3, the DNA is TGTGCCAGCAGCTCCGGGACAGGAGCGTACAATGAGCAGTTCTTC. Translation gives CASSSGTGAYNEQFF. The chain has TRBV7-2 and TRBJ2-1; 8 nucleotides agree with TRBD1. In germline, CDR1 is SGHTA, CDR2 FQGNSA. V shed 4 bases and J 4 bases; nucleotides not matched to a gene: 6. The CDR3 extends over 15 amino acids.